The rows below give T cell receptor beta chains drawn from one sample of a study of blood T cell repertoires in COVID-19. Assay used: immunoSEQ multiplex PCR; TCRdb lists only in-frame clones, some missing. The sample has approximately 170,000 clones, about 86% seen once. The specimen was peripheral blood. These TCRs come from a woman aged 80 or older with acute or convalescent COVID-19. Both conserved end residues are part of each CDR3. D genes are given only for firm matches. Where a row states a size, it is once, few, many or the class of an expanded clone; other rows omit it.

cdr3_aa: CASTTAGTSTDTQYF; cdr3_nt: TGTGCCAGTACGACGGCGGGGACTAGCACAGATACGCAGTATTTT; clone_size: -; d_call: -; cdr3_length: 15; v_call: TRBV6-5; j_call: TRBJ2-3
cdr3_aa: CASSLSGTNEKLFF; cdr3_nt: TGTGCCAGCAGTTTGTCAGGGACTAATGAAAAACTGTTTTTT; clone_size: -; d_call: -; cdr3_length: 14; v_call: TRBV6-5; j_call: TRBJ1-4
cdr3_aa: CASSPGTSGRLDTQYF; cdr3_nt: TGTGCCAGCAGCCCGGGGACTAGCGGGAGGTTAGATACGCAGTATTTT; clone_size: few; d_call: TRBD2; cdr3_length: 16; v_call: TRBV3-1/TRBV3-2; j_call: TRBJ2-3
cdr3_aa: CASTPDAGQGRSPLHF; cdr3_nt: TGCGCCAGCACCCCCGACGCAGGACAGGGGCGTTCACCCCTCCACTTT; clone_size: -; d_call: TRBD1; cdr3_length: 16; v_call: TRBV10-2; j_call: TRBJ1-6
cdr3_aa: CASRRTSAYEQYF; cdr3_nt: TGTGCCAGCAGACGGACTAGTGCCTACGAGCAGTACTTC; clone_size: -; d_call: TRBD2; cdr3_length: 13; v_call: TRBV27; j_call: TRBJ2-7
cdr3_aa: CASRLLAATQETQYF; cdr3_nt: TGTGCCAGCAGATTACTAGCGGCAACACAAGAGACCCAGTACTTC; clone_size: -; d_call: TRBD2; cdr3_length: 15; v_call: TRBV2; j_call: TRBJ2-5
cdr3_aa: CASSKGWGGGNQPQHF; cdr3_nt: TGTGCCAGCAGCAAGGGGTGGGGTGGTGGCAATCAGCCCCAGCATTTT; clone_size: -; d_call: -; cdr3_length: 16; v_call: TRBV3-1/TRBV3-2; j_call: TRBJ1-5
cdr3_aa: CASSSSGTKQYF; cdr3_nt: TGTGCCAGCAGTTCTTCCGGGACAAAGCAGTACTTC; clone_size: -; d_call: -; cdr3_length: 12; v_call: TRBV3-1/TRBV3-2; j_call: TRBJ2-7
cdr3_aa: CASRPGLASGNTIYF; cdr3_nt: TGTGCCAGCAGACCGGGACTGGCTTCTGGAAACACCATATATTTT; clone_size: -; d_call: -; cdr3_length: 15; v_call: TRBV6-5; j_call: TRBJ1-3
cdr3_aa: CASSQDGDSDTQYF; cdr3_nt: TGCGCCAGCAGCCAAGACGGGGACTCAGATACGCAGTATTTT; clone_size: -; d_call: -; cdr3_length: 14; v_call: TRBV4-3; j_call: TRBJ2-3
cdr3_aa: CASSEAPGIGGYTF; cdr3_nt: TGTGCCAGCAGTGAAGCGCCGGGGATAGGAGGCTACACCTTC; clone_size: -; d_call: -; cdr3_length: 14; v_call: TRBV2; j_call: TRBJ1-2
cdr3_aa: CAWSYSGGPYNEQFF; cdr3_nt: TGTGCCTGGAGTTATTCGGGGGGCCCCTACAATGAGCAGTTCTTC; clone_size: -; d_call: -; cdr3_length: 15; v_call: TRBV30; j_call: TRBJ2-1
cdr3_aa: CASSRLYEQYF; cdr3_nt: TGTGCCAGCAGCCGACTCTACGAGCAGTACTTC; clone_size: -; d_call: -; cdr3_length: 11; v_call: TRBV7-9; j_call: TRBJ2-7
cdr3_aa: CASSLRDSRDTGELFF; cdr3_nt: TGTGCCAGCTCACTGCGGGACAGCCGGGACACCGGGGAGCTGTTTTTT; clone_size: -; d_call: -; cdr3_length: 16; v_call: TRBV18; j_call: TRBJ2-2
cdr3_aa: CASSPFVDNEQFF; cdr3_nt: TGTGCCAGCTCACCGTTCGTAGACAATGAGCAGTTCTTC; clone_size: -; d_call: -; cdr3_length: 13; v_call: TRBV18; j_call: TRBJ2-1
cdr3_aa: CSVLPSVGEQYF; cdr3_nt: TGCAGCGTGTTACCCAGCGTAGGCGAGCAGTACTTC; clone_size: -; d_call: -; cdr3_length: 12; v_call: TRBV29-1; j_call: TRBJ2-7
cdr3_aa: CASRSSEETQYF; cdr3_nt: TGTGCCAGTAGGTCTAGCGAGGAGACCCAGTACTTC; clone_size: -; d_call: -; cdr3_length: 12; v_call: TRBV19; j_call: TRBJ2-5
cdr3_aa: CASSRGAGGRTDTQYF; cdr3_nt: TGCGCCAGCAGCCGCGGAGCGGGGGGGCGGACAGATACGCAGTATTTT; clone_size: -; d_call: TRBD2; cdr3_length: 16; v_call: TRBV4-1; j_call: TRBJ2-3
cdr3_aa: CASSFQSSGNTEAFF; cdr3_nt: TGTGCCAGCAGCTTCCAAAGTTCGGGGAACACTGAAGCTTTCTTT; clone_size: -; d_call: -; cdr3_length: 15; v_call: TRBV13; j_call: TRBJ1-1
cdr3_aa: CASSLTAGVVGNEQFF; cdr3_nt: TGTGCCAGCAGCCTGACAGCGGGAGTCGTCGGCAATGAGCAGTTCTTC; clone_size: -; d_call: TRBD2; cdr3_length: 16; v_call: TRBV28; j_call: TRBJ2-1
cdr3_aa: CASSPRRVADTQYF; cdr3_nt: TGTGCCAGCAGTCCCCGGCGGGTGGCAGATACGCAGTATTTT; clone_size: -; d_call: -; cdr3_length: 14; v_call: TRBV6-2/TRBV6-3; j_call: TRBJ2-3
cdr3_aa: CASSSTYEQYF; cdr3_nt: TGTGCCAGCAGTTCAACATACGAGCAGTACTTC; clone_size: -; d_call: -; cdr3_length: 11; v_call: TRBV12-3/TRBV12-4; j_call: TRBJ2-7
cdr3_aa: CASSLVGRGAALEQFF; cdr3_nt: TGTGCCAGCAGCTTAGTGGGGAGGGGGGCAGCCCTTGAGCAGTTCTTC; clone_size: -; d_call: -; cdr3_length: 16; v_call: TRBV7-9; j_call: TRBJ2-1
cdr3_aa: CASRRSGTGFRGTEAFF; cdr3_nt: TGTGCCAGCAGGAGATCCGGGACAGGGTTCCGAGGGACTGAAGCTTTCTTT; clone_size: -; d_call: TRBD1; cdr3_length: 17; v_call: TRBV9; j_call: TRBJ1-1
cdr3_aa: CASSFSDSFSTDTQYF; cdr3_nt: TGTGCCAGCAGCTTCTCGGACAGCTTTAGCACAGATACGCAGTATTTT; clone_size: -; d_call: -; cdr3_length: 16; v_call: TRBV7-9; j_call: TRBJ2-3
cdr3_aa: CSVEVTLGVGYTF; cdr3_nt: TGCAGCGTTGAGGTGACCTTAGGGGTTGGCTACACCTTC; clone_size: once; d_call: -; cdr3_length: 13; v_call: TRBV29-1; j_call: TRBJ1-2
cdr3_aa: CASSVGGGSDSPLHF; cdr3_nt: TGTGCCAGCAGCGTAGGCGGGGGCTCCGATTCACCCCTCCACTTT; clone_size: -; d_call: -; cdr3_length: 15; v_call: TRBV9; j_call: TRBJ1-6
cdr3_aa: CASSQATGIYGYTF; cdr3_nt: TGCGCCAGCAGCCAAGCTACAGGGATCTATGGCTACACCTTC; clone_size: -; d_call: -; cdr3_length: 14; v_call: TRBV4-1; j_call: TRBJ1-2
cdr3_aa: CASSPRVNTGELFF; cdr3_nt: TGTGCCAGCAGCCCCAGGGTAAACACCGGGGAGCTGTTTTTT; clone_size: -; d_call: -; cdr3_length: 14; v_call: TRBV7-9; j_call: TRBJ2-2
cdr3_aa: CASSLAGRTSGGALPFF; cdr3_nt: TGTGCCAGCAGCTTAGCGGGTCGGACTAGCGGGGGGGCCCTGCCGTTCTTC; clone_size: -; d_call: TRBD2; cdr3_length: 17; v_call: TRBV7-2; j_call: TRBJ2-1
cdr3_aa: CASSYGASVRQFF; cdr3_nt: TGTGCCAGCAGCTATGGGGCCTCAGTGCGTCAGTTCTTC; clone_size: -; d_call: -; cdr3_length: 13; v_call: TRBV7-2; j_call: TRBJ2-1
cdr3_aa: CASSWTAVEIGSNYGYTF; cdr3_nt: TGTGCCAGCAGCTGGACAGCGGTTGAGATCGGGTCTAACTATGGCTACACCTTC; clone_size: -; d_call: -; cdr3_length: 18; v_call: TRBV5-8; j_call: TRBJ1-2
cdr3_aa: CASSLSRRGLAGPGSQYF; cdr3_nt: TGTGCCAGCAGTTTGAGCCGAAGAGGACTAGCGGGACCGGGGTCGCAGTATTTT; clone_size: -; d_call: TRBD2; cdr3_length: 18; v_call: TRBV27; j_call: TRBJ2-3
cdr3_aa: CASRRRDRGRERGQPQHF; cdr3_nt: TGCGCCAGCAGACGCCGGGACAGGGGACGCGAAAGGGGTCAGCCCCAGCATTTT; clone_size: -; d_call: TRBD1; cdr3_length: 18; v_call: TRBV5-1; j_call: TRBJ1-5
cdr3_aa: CAIEPGQGLGEQYF; cdr3_nt: TGTGCCATCGAACCGGGACAGGGGCTCGGCGAGCAGTACTTC; clone_size: few; d_call: TRBD1; cdr3_length: 14; v_call: TRBV10-3; j_call: TRBJ2-7
cdr3_aa: CASSQEIASGGLSSYNEQFF; cdr3_nt: TGTGCCAGCAGCCAAGAAATCGCCAGCGGGGGCCTTAGCTCCTACAATGAGCAGTTCTTC; clone_size: -; d_call: TRBD2; cdr3_length: 20; v_call: TRBV4-2; j_call: TRBJ2-1
cdr3_aa: CASSKTGGPSAGELFF; cdr3_nt: TGTGCCAGCAGCAAGACGGGGGGGCCGAGTGCCGGGGAGCTGTTTTTT; clone_size: -; d_call: TRBD2; cdr3_length: 16; v_call: TRBV11-1; j_call: TRBJ2-2
cdr3_aa: CASSKPGQGAYGYTF; cdr3_nt: TGTGCCAGTAGTAAACCGGGACAGGGGGCGTATGGCTACACCTTC; clone_size: once; d_call: TRBD1; cdr3_length: 15; v_call: TRBV19; j_call: TRBJ1-2
cdr3_aa: CASSPLQSTNTEAFF; cdr3_nt: TGTGCCAGCAGCCCATTACAGTCAACGAACACTGAAGCTTTCTTT; clone_size: -; d_call: -; cdr3_length: 15; v_call: TRBV14; j_call: TRBJ1-1
cdr3_aa: CASSRQRSITDTQYF; cdr3_nt: TGTGCCAGTAGCAGACAACGATCCATCACAGATACGCAGTATTTT; clone_size: -; d_call: -; cdr3_length: 15; v_call: TRBV19; j_call: TRBJ2-3
cdr3_aa: CASSKVGRDRGYYEQYF; cdr3_nt: TGTGCCAGCAGCAAAGTGGGACGGGACAGGGGTTACTACGAGCAGTACTTC; clone_size: once; d_call: -; cdr3_length: 17; v_call: TRBV21-1; j_call: TRBJ2-7
cdr3_aa: CASSLISSGSNEQFF; cdr3_nt: TGTGCCAGCAGCTTGATCTCTAGCGGGAGCAATGAGCAGTTCTTC; clone_size: -; d_call: TRBD2; cdr3_length: 15; v_call: TRBV5-6; j_call: TRBJ2-1
cdr3_aa: CASSTDSYSNYGYTF; cdr3_nt: TGTGCCAGCAGCACAGACAGTTACTCTAACTATGGCTACACCTTC; clone_size: -; d_call: -; cdr3_length: 15; v_call: TRBV9; j_call: TRBJ1-2
cdr3_aa: CASSLAGTGDGYTF; cdr3_nt: TGTGCCAGCAGCTTGGCAGGGACAGGGGATGGCTACACCTTC; clone_size: few; d_call: TRBD1; cdr3_length: 14; v_call: TRBV5-8; j_call: TRBJ1-2
cdr3_aa: CASSYGRSGNTIYF; cdr3_nt: TGTGCCAGCAGTTACGGTCGGTCTGGAAACACCATATATTTT; clone_size: once; d_call: -; cdr3_length: 14; v_call: TRBV6-5; j_call: TRBJ1-3
cdr3_aa: CASSTWTGYEQYF; cdr3_nt: TGTGCCAGCAGCACCTGGACTGGGTACGAGCAGTACTTC; clone_size: -; d_call: -; cdr3_length: 13; v_call: TRBV21-1; j_call: TRBJ2-7
cdr3_aa: CASASREIRDYGYTF; cdr3_nt: TGTGCCAGCGCTTCTCGGGAGATCAGGGACTATGGCTACACCTTC; clone_size: -; d_call: -; cdr3_length: 15; v_call: TRBV7-9; j_call: TRBJ1-2
cdr3_aa: CASSPHSGTGELFF; cdr3_nt: TGTGCCAGCTCACCACACAGTGGCACCGGGGAGCTGTTTTTT; clone_size: -; d_call: -; cdr3_length: 14; v_call: TRBV18; j_call: TRBJ2-2
cdr3_aa: CSASSEYEEQYF; cdr3_nt: TGCAGTGCTAGTTCCGAGTATGAAGAGCAGTACTTC; clone_size: once; d_call: -; cdr3_length: 12; v_call: TRBV20-1; j_call: TRBJ2-7
cdr3_aa: CASSQATLGQPQHF; cdr3_nt: TGCGCCAGCAGCCAAGCCACCTTGGGCCAGCCCCAGCATTTT; clone_size: -; d_call: -; cdr3_length: 14; v_call: TRBV4-3; j_call: TRBJ1-5
cdr3_aa: CASSTTRDYTYEQYF; cdr3_nt: TGTGCCAGCAGTACAACCCGGGACTACACCTACGAGCAGTACTTC; clone_size: -; d_call: TRBD2; cdr3_length: 15; v_call: TRBV6-5; j_call: TRBJ2-7
cdr3_aa: CSAWTNEQFF; cdr3_nt: TGCAGTGCTTGGACAAATGAGCAGTTCTTC; clone_size: -; d_call: -; cdr3_length: 10; v_call: TRBV20-1; j_call: TRBJ2-1
cdr3_aa: CASSKLAGGYEQFF; cdr3_nt: TGTGCCAGTAGTAAACTAGCGGGAGGCTATGAGCAGTTCTTC; clone_size: -; d_call: TRBD2; cdr3_length: 14; v_call: TRBV19; j_call: TRBJ2-1
cdr3_aa: CASSLDHSGTQETQYF; cdr3_nt: TGTGCCAGCAGCTTGGACCATAGCGGGACCCAAGAGACCCAGTACTTC; clone_size: -; d_call: TRBD2; cdr3_length: 16; v_call: TRBV5-5; j_call: TRBJ2-5
cdr3_aa: CASSLVPYRSTGELFF; cdr3_nt: TGTGCCAGCAGCTTGGTACCGTACAGAAGCACCGGGGAGCTGTTTTTT; clone_size: -; d_call: -; cdr3_length: 16; v_call: TRBV5-5; j_call: TRBJ2-2